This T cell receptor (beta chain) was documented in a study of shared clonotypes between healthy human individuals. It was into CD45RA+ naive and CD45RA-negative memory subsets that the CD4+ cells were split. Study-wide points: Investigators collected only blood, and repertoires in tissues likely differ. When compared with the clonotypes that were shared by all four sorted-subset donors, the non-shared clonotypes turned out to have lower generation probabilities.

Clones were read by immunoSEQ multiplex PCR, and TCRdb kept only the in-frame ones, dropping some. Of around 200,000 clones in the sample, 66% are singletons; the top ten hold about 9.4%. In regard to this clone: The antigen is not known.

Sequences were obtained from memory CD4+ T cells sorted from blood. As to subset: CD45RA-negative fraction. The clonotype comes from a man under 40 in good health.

The CDR3 region has the DNA TGTGCCAGCAGTAAGTCTAGGGCTTGGGCGTACTTC. This sequence encodes CASSKSRAWAYF. The rearrangement uses TRBV6-1 and TRBJ2-7; no clear D. CDR3 length equals 12 residues. V was clipped by 5 bases and J by 12 bases, with 17 bases between them. From germline, CDR1 is MNHNS and CDR2 SASEGT.